Below are 32 T cell receptor beta chains sequenced from a single sample in a study of T-cell memory formation after mild COVID-19. TCRdb processed the 5' RACE reads anew with MiXCR; each CDR3 protein has one entry. The table lists about 290,000 distinct CDR3 sequences, approximately 15% of them singletons. Sequencing was carried out using PBMCs or a T cell subset sorted from them (not recorded which). The receptor set was obtained from a man younger than 30 who had mild COVID-19 (a few samples of this study predate the infection). Cell type and time point are not known.

This chain links TRBV7-9 with TRBJ1-2; 8 positions agree with TRBD1. CDR3 length: 13 residues. The germline gives CDR1 SEHNR, CDR2 FQNEAQ (reference sequence). With 2 bases clipped from V and 7 bases from J, the junction kept 3 bases outside the gene matches. The CDR3 nucleotides are TGTGCCAGCAGCTTACGGACAGGGATTGGCTACACCTTC. Translated, it gives CASSLRTGIGYTF. Full variable domain (rest looked up from reference TRBV7-9 and TRBJ1-2): DTGVSQNPRHKITKRGQNVTFRCDPISEHNRLYWYRQTLGQGPEFLTYFQNEAQLEKSRLLSDRFSAERPKGSFSTLEIQRTEQGDSAMYLCASSLRTGIGYTFGSGTRLTVV.

A few counts support this clonotype. This chain uses TRBV28 with TRBJ2-2, with D possibly being TRBD1 (6 bases). V lost 6 bases and J 4 bases, leaving 9 bases between the germline ends. Germline V lookup: CDR1 MDHEN, CDR2 SYDVKM. The CDR3 has 13 amino acids. This CDR3 reads CASSRTVTGELFF. DNA of the CDR3: TGTGCCAGCAGCAGGACAGTCACCGGGGAGCTGTTTTTT.

This clonotype was observed a handful of times. The CDR3 loop reads CASSLVESSYNEQFF. The CDR3, as DNA: TGTGCCAGCAGTTTAGTCGAGAGCTCCTACAATGAGCAGTTCTTC. V usage is TRBV12-3 or TRBV12-4 and J usage is TRBJ2-1; D gene unclear. V was trimmed by 1 base and J by 0 bases, leaving 7 bases between them. The CDR3 loop spans 15 amino acids.

This clonotype was seen only a few times. The CDR3 loop reads CASSGQNSYEQYV. The CDR3 DNA sequence: TGTGCCAGCAGTGGACAGAACTCCTACGAGCAGTACGTC. The rearrangement joins TRBV6-2 or TRBV6-3 to TRBJ2-7; a possible D gene is TRBD1 (6 bases). Germline values: CDR1 MNHEY, CDR2 SVGEGT. The CDR3 runs to 13 residues. The V and J ends lost 5 bases and 0 bases respectively, with 8 bases between them.

This clonotype turned up a few times. The chain has TRBV7-2 and TRBJ1-4, with a weak D call TRBD1 (6 bases). This CDR3 is built from 15 residues. Germline CDR1 SGHTA, CDR2 FQGNSA. V gave up 6 bases and J gave up 8 bases, with 19 bases separating them. CDR3 in DNA: TGTGCCAGCAGTCTTAAAACAGGGTCGGCGGAAAAACTGTTTTTT. This codes for CASSLKTGSAEKLFF. Based on the CDR3 plus reference TRBV7-2 and TRBJ1-4, the full variable domain is GAGVSQSPSNKVTEKGKDVELRCDPISGHTALYWYRQSLGQGLEFLIYFQGNSAPDKSGLPSDRFSAERTGGSVSTLTIQRTQQEDSAVYLCASSLKTGSAEKLFFGSGTQLSVL.

The chain links TRBV27 to TRBJ2-7, with D maybe TRBD2 (5 bases). The CDR3 totals 14 residues. Germline CDR1 MNHEY, CDR2 SMNVEV (reference sequence). Trimming took 3 bases from V and 3 from J, leaving 12 bases between them. The CDR3 here is CASSFRGTGYEQYV. The CDR3 DNA reads TGTGCCAGCAGTTTCCGGGGTACTGGCTACGAGCAGTACGTC.

This clonotype appeared a few times. In DNA, the CDR3 is TGTGCCAGAGGACAGAGCTCCTACGAGCAGTACTTC. It specifies CARGQSSYEQYF. The chain carries TRBV6-2 or TRBV6-3 and TRBJ2-7, with D possibly being TRBD1 (6 bases). The V gene lost 9 bases and the J gene lost 0 bases, with 9 bases spanning the gap. This CDR3 spans 12 amino acids. Looked up from germline, CDR1 is MNHEY and CDR2 is SVGEGT.

Only a few counts were recorded for this clonotype. V usage is TRBV6-2 or TRBV6-3 and J usage is TRBJ2-7; unclear D gene. The germline CDR1 and CDR2 sequences are MNHEY and SVGEGT. The CDR3 loop spans 16 amino acids. The V gene lost 0 bases and the J gene lost 0 bases, with 12 bases spanning the gap. As DNA, the CDR3 is TGTGCCAGCAGTTACTCGACGGGCAGTTTCTCCTACGAGCAGTACTTC. This codes for CASSYSTGSFSYEQYF.

The chain combines TRBV18 with TRBJ2-7, with D unclear. The CDR3 extends over 13 amino acids. Between the trimmed V and J ends, which lost 0 bases and 3 bases, there was a span of 6 bases. Germline values: CDR1 KGHSH, CDR2 LQKENI. The CDR3 DNA reads as TGTGCCAGCTCACCACCTGGGAACTACGAGCAGTACTTC. Translating gives CASSPPGNYEQYF.

V usage is TRBV4-1 and J usage is TRBJ1-6; D not resolved. The CDR3 is 14 residues long. CDR1 MGHRA and CDR2 YSYEKL come from the germline V gene. V was trimmed by 0 bases and J by 10 bases, leaving 10 bases between them. As DNA, the CDR3 is TGCGCCAGCAGCCAAGATCCGGGGTGGTCACCCCTCCACTTT. It translates to CASSQDPGWSPLHF.

The genes are TRBV4-2 and TRBJ1-1; D is ambiguous. V lost 4 bases and J 4 bases, leaving 19 bases between the germline ends. CDR1 and CDR2 (germline): LGHNA, YNFKEQ. This CDR3 spans 16 amino acids. The CDR3: CASSPAGPGSGTEAFF. The CDR3 DNA reads as TGTGCCAGCAGCCCCGCGGGCCCCGGTTCGGGCACTGAAGCTTTCTTT.

This clonotype was counted only a few times. The V call is TRBV4-2, the J call TRBJ2-1, with D perhaps matching TRBD1 (5 bases). Germline CDR1 is LGHNA and CDR2 is YNFKEQ. This CDR3 spans 16 amino acids. V lost 4 bases and J lost 2, with 15 bases in between. In DNA, the CDR3 is TGTGCCAGCAGCCCGAAGGGGTACCGGCCCTACAATGAGCAGTTCTTC. Amino acids: CASSPKGYRPYNEQFF.

The J gene is TRBJ2-2, the V gene TRBV5-1; D unclear. This CDR3 has 15 residues. Per germline, CDR1 SGHRS and CDR2 YFSETQ. V was trimmed by 4 bases and J by 3 bases, leaving 13 bases between them. Here the CDR3 reads CASSPSGADTGELFF. Here the CDR3 DNA reads TGCGCCAGCAGCCCGAGTGGTGCGGACACCGGGGAGCTGTTTTTT.

This clonotype turned up a few times. The rearrangement uses TRBV5-8 and TRBJ2-5; D possibly matches TRBD1 or TRBD2 (5 bases each). CDR3 size: 17 residues. The germline V gene encodes CDR1 SGHTS and CDR2 YDEGEE. The germline V and J ends were trimmed by 1 base and 4 bases, with 20 bases remaining between them. The DNA for the CDR3 is TGTGCCAGCAGCTTGTGGGTCAACCGGGACGTTGGAGAGACCCAGTACTTC. Translating it yields CASSLWVNRDVGETQYF.

This clonotype was recorded a few times. This chain joins TRBV24-1 and TRBJ2-5; D is ambiguous. Trimming left V 9 bases short and J 5 bases short, with 18 bases between. The germline CDR1 and CDR2 sequences are KGHDR and SFDVKD. The CDR3 has 14 residues. The CDR3 DNA reads as TGTGCCACCTCCCCGAGGCGAGGTCAGGAGACCCAGTACTTC. It specifies CATSPRRGQETQYF.

In this sample, this clonotype turned up many times. The chain employs TRBV29-1 and TRBJ2-7, with D perhaps TRBD2 (5 bases). Trimming removed 3 bases at V and 3 bases at J, with 15 bases between. This CDR3 is 14 amino acids long. The germline V gene has CDR1 SQVTM and CDR2 ANQGSEA. The CDR3 bases are TGCAGCGTTGATTCGGGCGGCGGAGGCTACGAGCAGTACTTC. This gives the protein CSVDSGGGGYEQYF.

In its sample, this clonotype was seen a few times. V gene TRBV7-2 combines with J gene TRBJ2-5; the D gene is possibly TRBD1 (6 bases). The CDR3 sequence is 14 residues long. The ends were cut back, 3 bases at V and 2 bases at J, with 10 bases in the middle. The germline CDR1 and CDR2 sequences are SGHTA and FQGNSA. CDR3 nucleotide sequence: TGTGCCAGCAGCTTTTACGGGACACAAGAGACCCAGTACTTC. This gives the protein CASSFYGTQETQYF.

This clonotype has only one observation. The J gene is TRBJ2-1, the V gene TRBV7-6, with D tentatively TRBD1 (5 bases). Trimming took 1 base from V and 3 from J, leaving 7 bases between them. Germline lookup yields CDR1 SGHVS and CDR2 FNYEAQ. This CDR3 contains 14 residues. The CDR3 protein is CASSLDQGYNEQFF. CDR3 nucleotide sequence: TGTGCCAGCAGCTTAGATCAGGGCTACAATGAGCAGTTCTTC.

The sample holds a few counts of this clonotype. The gene calls are TRBV13 and TRBJ1-1; maybe TRBD1 (5 bases). Germline V gives CDR1 PRHDT, CDR2 FYEKMQ (reference sequence). V gave up 1 base and J gave up 5 bases, with 11 bases separating them. CDR3 size: 14 residues. CDR3 residues: CASSLDLGVTEAFF. The CDR3 DNA reads as TGTGCCAGCAGCTTAGACTTAGGGGTTACTGAAGCTTTCTTT.

This clonotype appeared many times. The rearrangement links TRBV5-8 to TRBJ1-2; D call uncertain. The germline V gene encodes CDR1 SGHTS and CDR2 YDEGEE. The CDR3 loop spans 16 amino acids. Trimming pared 0 bases from V and 7 bases from J, leaving 19 bases between. The CDR3 region has the DNA TGTGCCAGCAGCTTGGGCGGGAGCGGATTGGGTTTTGGCTACACCTTC. Translation: CASSLGGSGLGFGYTF.

V is TRBV7-8 and J is TRBJ2-5; 11 positions agree with TRBD2. CDR3 length equals 16 residues. J gave up 5 bases and V 3 bases, and 8 bases lay outside the gene matches. Germline V gives CDR1 SGHVS, CDR2 FQNEAQ. CDR3 bases: TGTGCCAGCAGCTTGCCGCGACTAGCGGGGTTCGAGACCCAGTACTTC. Protein: CASSLPRLAGFETQYF. The full variable domain, completed using reference TRBV7-8 and TRBJ2-5, is GAGVSQSPRYKVAKRGQDVALRCDPISGHVSLFWYQQALGQGPEFLTYFQNEAQLDKSGLPSDRFFAERPEGSVSTLKIQRTQQEDSAVYLCASSLPRLAGFETQYFGPGTRLLVL.

The CDR3 DNA reads TGCGCCAGCGCCCCAGGGGACTCTAGAGAAAAACTGTTTTTT. Its translation: CASAPGDSREKLFF. This chain uses TRBV5-1 with TRBJ1-4; tentatively, D is TRBD1 (6 bases). The CDR3 is made up of 14 amino acids. Germline V CDR1 and CDR2: SGHRS, YFSETQ. Between the trimmed V and J ends, which lost 7 bases and 8 bases, there was a span of 18 bases.

This chain's CDR3 is CASSLGGGEVDTQYF. CDR3 nucleotide sequence: TGTGCCAGCAGCTTAGGGGGGGGAGAGGTGGATACGCAGTATTTT. The chain combines TRBV11-2 with TRBJ2-3; 7 bases align to TRBD2. This CDR3 has 15 amino acids. Per the germline V gene, CDR1 is SGHAT and CDR2 is FQNNGV. V lost 1 base to trimming and J lost 6 bases; unmatched junction nucleotides: 7.

Many counts were recorded for this clonotype. This chain connects TRBV5-1 to TRBJ1-1; 7 nucleotides match TRBD1. The ends lost 0 bases at V and 4 bases at J; junction bases unmatched: 6. From germline, CDR1 is SGHRS and CDR2 YFSETQ. This CDR3 comprises 15 residues. CDR3 sequence reads: CASSLVGQGGTEAFF. The CDR3 DNA follows: TGCGCCAGCAGCTTGGTCGGCCAGGGGGGCACTGAAGCTTTCTTT.

This clonotype was counted a few times. The chain couples TRBV7-8 to TRBJ2-5; a weak D match, TRBD2 (6 bases). Trimming removed 6 bases at V and 3 bases at J, with 20 bases between. The germline V gene has CDR1 SGHVS and CDR2 FQNEAQ. CDR3 length: 16 amino acids. CDR3 protein: CASRKKRVHSEETQYF. CDR3 nucleotides: TGTGCCAGCAGAAAGAAGCGGGTACACTCCGAAGAGACCCAGTACTTC.

The chain is built from TRBV21-1 and TRBJ1-3. TRBV21-1 is tagged as a pseudogene. The CDR3 spans 14 residues. CDR3 bases: TGTGCCAGCAGCAAGACTTTCTTGGGAAACACCATATATTTT. Translation: CASSKTFLGNTIYF.

The chain couples TRBV29-1 to TRBJ2-1, with D perhaps TRBD1 (5 bases). Germline lookup yields CDR1 SQVTM and CDR2 ANQGSEA. The V end lost 3 bases, the J end lost 4 bases, and 13 bases lay between the germline ends. CDR3 length: 14 amino acids. Here the CDR3 reads CSVELWGTYNEQFF. The CDR3 DNA is TGCAGCGTTGAGTTGTGGGGCACATACAATGAGCAGTTCTTC.

This clonotype was counted only a few times. The J gene is TRBJ1-3, the V gene TRBV12-3 or TRBV12-4; D call uncertain. V lost 2 bases and J lost 4, with 27 bases in between. This CDR3 has 20 amino acids. In DNA form, the CDR3 reads TGTGCCAGCAGTTTAAGAGCCTCTTCGTGGGGTCGCGGGGAGGGAAACACCATATATTTT. Translated: CASSLRASSWGRGEGNTIYF.

The rearrangement links TRBV4-1 to TRBJ1-4; the D is unclear. The V gene lost 4 bases and the J gene lost 0 bases, with 9 bases spanning the gap. Germline V lookup: CDR1 MGHRA, CDR2 YSYEKL. The CDR3 consists of 15 residues. CDR3 amino acids: CASSRERATNEKLFF. CDR3 coding DNA: TGCGCCAGCAGCCGCGAAAGGGCAACTAATGAAAAACTGTTTTTT.

The gene calls are TRBV6-2 or TRBV6-3 and TRBJ2-2; no definite D call. The CDR3 has 12 amino acids. V lost 8 bases, J lost 6 bases, and 10 bases lay in between. Germline values: CDR1 MNHEY, CDR2 SVGEGT. CDR3 sequence reads: CASALGPGELFF. Here the CDR3 DNA reads TGTGCCAGCGCCCTAGGACCCGGGGAGCTGTTTTTT.

This clonotype was seen ten or more times. The V and J genes are TRBV4-1 and TRBJ1-1; no reliable D call. Germline CDR1 MGHRA, CDR2 YSYEKL. V lost 4 bases and J lost 2, with 8 bases in between. The CDR3 loop spans 13 amino acids. CDR3: CASSPTGNTEAFF. The CDR3 DNA follows: TGCGCCAGCAGCCCGACGGGAAACACTGAAGCTTTCTTT.

This clonotype was seen only a few times. V is TRBV27 and J is TRBJ1-3; weak D call: TRBD1 (6 bases). There are 15 residues in the CDR3. CDR1 and CDR2 from the germline V gene are MNHEY and SMNVEV (reference sequence). V was pared by 3 bases and J by 1 base, with 10 bases between. The CDR3 coding sequence is TGTGCCAGCAGTTTGTCCGGGACATCTGGAAACACCATATATTTT. Protein: CASSLSGTSGNTIYF.